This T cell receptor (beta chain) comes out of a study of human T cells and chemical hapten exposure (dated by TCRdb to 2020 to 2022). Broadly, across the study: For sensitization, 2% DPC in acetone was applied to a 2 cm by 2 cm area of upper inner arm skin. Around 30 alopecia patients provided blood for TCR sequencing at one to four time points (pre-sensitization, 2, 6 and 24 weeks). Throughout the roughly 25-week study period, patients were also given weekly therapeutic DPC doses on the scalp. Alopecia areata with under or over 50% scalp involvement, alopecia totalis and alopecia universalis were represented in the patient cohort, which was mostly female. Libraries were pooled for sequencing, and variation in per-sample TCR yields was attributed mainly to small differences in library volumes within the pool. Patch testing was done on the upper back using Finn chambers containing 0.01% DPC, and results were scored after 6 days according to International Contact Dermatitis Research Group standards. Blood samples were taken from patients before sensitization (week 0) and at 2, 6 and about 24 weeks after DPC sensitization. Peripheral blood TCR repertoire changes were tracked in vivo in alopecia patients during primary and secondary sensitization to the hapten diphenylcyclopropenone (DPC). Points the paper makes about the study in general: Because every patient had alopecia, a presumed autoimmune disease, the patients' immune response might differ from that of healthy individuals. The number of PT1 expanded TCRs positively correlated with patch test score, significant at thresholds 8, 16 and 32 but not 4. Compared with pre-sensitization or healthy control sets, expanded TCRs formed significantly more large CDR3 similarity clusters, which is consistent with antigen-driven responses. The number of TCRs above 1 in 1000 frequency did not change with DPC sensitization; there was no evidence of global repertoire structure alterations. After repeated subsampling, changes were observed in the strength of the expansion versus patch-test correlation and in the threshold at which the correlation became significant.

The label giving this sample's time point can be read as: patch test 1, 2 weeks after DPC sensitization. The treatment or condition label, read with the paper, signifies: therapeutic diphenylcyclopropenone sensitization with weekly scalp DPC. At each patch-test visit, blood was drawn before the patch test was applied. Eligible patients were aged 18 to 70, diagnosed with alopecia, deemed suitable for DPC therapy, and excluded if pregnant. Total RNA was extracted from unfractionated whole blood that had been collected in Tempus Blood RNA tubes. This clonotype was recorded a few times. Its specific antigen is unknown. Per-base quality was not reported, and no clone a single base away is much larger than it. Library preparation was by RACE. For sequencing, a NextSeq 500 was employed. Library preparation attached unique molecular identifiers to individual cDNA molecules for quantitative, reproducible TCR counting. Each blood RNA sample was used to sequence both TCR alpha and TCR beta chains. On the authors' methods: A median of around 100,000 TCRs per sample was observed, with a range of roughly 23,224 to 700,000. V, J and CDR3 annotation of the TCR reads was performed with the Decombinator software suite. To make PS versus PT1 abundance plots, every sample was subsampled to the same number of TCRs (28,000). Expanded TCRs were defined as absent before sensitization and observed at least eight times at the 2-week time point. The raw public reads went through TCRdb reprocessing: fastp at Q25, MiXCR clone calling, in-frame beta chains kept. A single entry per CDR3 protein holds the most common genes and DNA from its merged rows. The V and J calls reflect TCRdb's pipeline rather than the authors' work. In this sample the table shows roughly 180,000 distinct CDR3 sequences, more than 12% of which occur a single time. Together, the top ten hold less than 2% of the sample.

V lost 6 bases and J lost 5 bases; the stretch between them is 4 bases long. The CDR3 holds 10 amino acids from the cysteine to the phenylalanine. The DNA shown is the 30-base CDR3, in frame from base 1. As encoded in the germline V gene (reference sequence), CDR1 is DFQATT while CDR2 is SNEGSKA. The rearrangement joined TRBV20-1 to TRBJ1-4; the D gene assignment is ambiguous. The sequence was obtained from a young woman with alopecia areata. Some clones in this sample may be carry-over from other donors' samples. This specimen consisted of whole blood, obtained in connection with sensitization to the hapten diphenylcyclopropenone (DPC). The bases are TGCAGTGCCCAGAATGAAAAACTGTTTTTT. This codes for CSAQNEKLFF.